In this sample, the clone carrying this T cell receptor (beta chain) turned up many times. The library had UMIs added by 3' ligation of an oligonucleotide to TCR cDNA. The data belong to a study of naive and memory T cell subsets. This CDR3 spans 16 amino acids. Germline CDR1 reads KGHSH; CDR2 reads LQKENI. The V gene end was trimmed by 6 bases and the J gene end by 0 bases; junction bases not matched to a gene: 11. Four PCR rounds used nested alpha and beta constant region primers plus the SP2 primer. Each CDR3 protein is one row after TCRdb ran MiXCR on the 5' RACE reads. The table lists 45,000 to 55,000 distinct CDR3 sequences, 4.7% of them singletons.

The chain employs TRBV18 and TRBJ2-7, with 7 bases fitting TRBD2. This TCR came from a female donor in good health. As DNA, the CDR3 is TGTGCCAGCTCGTTCAGCCGGGACTACAGCTCCTACGAGCAGTACTTC. This translates into CASSFSRDYSSYEQYF.